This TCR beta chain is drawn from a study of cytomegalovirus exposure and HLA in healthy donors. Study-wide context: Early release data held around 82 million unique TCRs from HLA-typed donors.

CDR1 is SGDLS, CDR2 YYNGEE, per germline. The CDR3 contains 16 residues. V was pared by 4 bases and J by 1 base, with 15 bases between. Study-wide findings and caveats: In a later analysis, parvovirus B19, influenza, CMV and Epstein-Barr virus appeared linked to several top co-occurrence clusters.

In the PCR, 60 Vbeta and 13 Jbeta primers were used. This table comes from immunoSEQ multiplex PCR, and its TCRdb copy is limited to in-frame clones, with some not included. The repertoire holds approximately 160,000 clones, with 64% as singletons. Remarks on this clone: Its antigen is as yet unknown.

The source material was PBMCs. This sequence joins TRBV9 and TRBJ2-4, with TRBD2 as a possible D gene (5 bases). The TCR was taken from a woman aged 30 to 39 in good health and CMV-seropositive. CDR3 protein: CASSPLWGAAKNIQYF. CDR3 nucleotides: TGTGCCAGCAGCCCCTTGTGGGGAGCGGCCAAAAACATTCAGTACTTC.